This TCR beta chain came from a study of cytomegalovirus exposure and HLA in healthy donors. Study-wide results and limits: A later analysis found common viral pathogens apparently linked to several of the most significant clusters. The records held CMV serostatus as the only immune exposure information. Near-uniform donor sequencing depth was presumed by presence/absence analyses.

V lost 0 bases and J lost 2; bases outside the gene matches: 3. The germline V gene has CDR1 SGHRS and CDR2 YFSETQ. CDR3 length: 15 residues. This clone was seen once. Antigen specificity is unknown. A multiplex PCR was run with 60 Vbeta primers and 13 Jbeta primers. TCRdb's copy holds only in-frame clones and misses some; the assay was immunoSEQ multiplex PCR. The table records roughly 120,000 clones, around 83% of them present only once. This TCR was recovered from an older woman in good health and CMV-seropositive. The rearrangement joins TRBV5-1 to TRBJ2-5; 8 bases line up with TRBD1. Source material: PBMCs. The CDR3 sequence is CASSLGTGPQETQYF. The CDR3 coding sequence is TGCGCCAGCAGCTTGGGGACAGGGCCACAAGAGACCCAGTACTTC.